These 3 T cell receptor beta chains originate from one sample sequenced in a study of T-cell reconstitution after alpha-beta-depleted transplantation in children. Unique molecular identifiers were incorporated when the TCRbeta library was constructed. TCRdb reprocessed the PCR reads via MiXCR and lists one record per CDR3 protein. Here the sample spans 120,000 or so distinct CDR3 sequences, roughly 23% being singletons. The sample was PBMCs, mostly from graft donor cells, taken 180 days after TCRalphabeta/CD19-depleted stem cell transplant. The receptors stem from a male patient between 2 and 10 years old who had a stem cell transplant for chronic granulomatous disease, so the T cells may come from the graft donor.

This sequence joins TRBV7-2 and TRBJ2-7, with D tentatively TRBD2 (6 bases). Per the germline V gene, CDR1 is SGHTA and CDR2 is FQGNSA. There are 15 residues in the CDR3. Trimming stripped 1 base from V and 2 bases from J, with 12 bases between. CDR3 sequence: CASSLVSGETYEQYF. In nucleotides, the CDR3 is TGTGCCAGCAGCTTAGTCTCGGGGGAGACCTACGAGCAGTACTTC.

V and J are TRBV24-1 and TRBJ1-2; D ambiguous. V dropped 5 bases and J dropped 5 bases, with 11 bases sitting between them. Germline V gives CDR1 KGHDR, CDR2 SFDVKD. This CDR3 has 13 amino acids. In DNA, the CDR3 is TGTGCCACCAGTGGAGGTTCCCCGTATGGCTACACCTTC. It is translated as CATSGGSPYGYTF.

V usage is TRBV7-6 and J usage is TRBJ2-2; 10 positions match TRBD2. Germline assignment: CDR1 SGHVS and CDR2 FNYEAQ. Losses at the gene ends were 1 base for V and 6 bases for J; bases not matched to a gene: 2. CDR3 length equals 15 residues. CDR3 residues: CASSLGAGGPGELFF. The CDR3 coding sequence is TGTGCCAGCAGCTTAGGAGCGGGGGGGCCCGGGGAGCTGTTTTTT.